One and the same sample provided the 14 T cell receptor beta chains below, sequenced in a study of blood T cell repertoires in COVID-19. The assay was immunoSEQ multiplex PCR, and TCRdb's table has in-frame clones only and misses some. The table lists about 170,000 clones, 88% of them singletons. The specimen was peripheral blood. These receptors originate from a man in his forties or fifties who had recovered from COVID-19.

The CDR3 region is CASSINRGLTNTGELFF. Here the CDR3 DNA reads TGTGCCAGTAGTATAAACAGGGGACTCACGAACACCGGGGAGCTGTTTTTT. The rearrangement uses TRBV19 and TRBJ2-2; possibly TRBD1 for D (7 bases). This CDR3 contains 17 residues. Trimming removed 2 bases from V and 0 bases from J, with 13 bases in between. Per the germline V gene, CDR1 is LNHDA and CDR2 is SQIVND (reference sequence).

The gene calls are TRBV7-2 and TRBJ1-1; no reliable D call. Trimming cost V 2 bases and J 5 bases, with 15 bases left between them. The CDR3 length is 15 residues. CDR1 is SGHTA and CDR2 is FQGNSA in the germline V gene. The CDR3 DNA is TGTGCCAGCAGCTTATTCTTCGACTCGTTAACTGAAGCTTTCTTT. This translates into CASSLFFDSLTEAFF.

The chain carries TRBV4-3 and TRBJ2-1; D gene unclear. V was shortened by 0 bases and J by 9 bases, with 15 bases between the two germline ends. Germline values: CDR1 LGHNA, CDR2 YSLEER. The CDR3 totals 15 residues. This chain's CDR3 is CASSQDVLFPIEQFF. DNA of the CDR3: TGCGCCAGCAGCCAAGATGTGCTCTTTCCTATTGAGCAGTTCTTC.

This clone was recorded only once. The rearrangement joins TRBV3-1 (or the pseudogene TRBV3-2) to TRBJ1-1; D gene uncertain. This CDR3 region has 14 residues. The V end lost 3 bases, the J end lost 0 bases, and 8 bases lay between the germline ends. CDR1 and CDR2 from the germline V gene are LGHDT and YNNKEL (reference sequence). CDR3 loop: CASSQGGMNTEAFF. The CDR3, as DNA: TGTGCCAGCAGCCAGGGCGGGATGAACACTGAAGCTTTCTTT.

The chain couples TRBV7-6 to TRBJ2-1, with 10 bases fitting TRBD1. V gave up 3 bases and J gave up 3 bases; unmatched junction bases: 8. The CDR3 covers 17 residues. Germline V gives CDR1 SGHVS, CDR2 FNYEAQ. CDR3: CASSFKRDRGHYNEQFF. The DNA of the CDR3 is TGTGCCAGCAGCTTTAAGAGGGACAGGGGTCACTACAATGAGCAGTTCTTC.

J is TRBJ2-5 and V is TRBV7-9, with TRBD1 matching over 7 bases. This CDR3 contains 15 residues. The J segment lost 2 bases and the V segment lost 5 bases, leaving 8 bases of the junction unmatched. Germline lookup yields CDR1 SEHNR and CDR2 FQNEAQ (reference sequence). The CDR3 DNA reads TGTGCCAGCAGCCTGGGGACAGTCAAACAAGAGACCCAGTACTTC. Protein sequence: CASSLGTVKQETQYF.

The CDR3 nucleotides are TGTGCCAGCTCACCAGAAACAGGGACGATGAACACTGAAGCTTTCTTT. It encodes CASSPETGTMNTEAFF. This rearrangement joins TRBV18 to TRBJ1-1; tentatively, D is TRBD1 (6 bases). The CDR3 spans 16 residues. Germline lookup yields CDR1 KGHSH and CDR2 LQKENI. V dropped 2 bases and J dropped 0 bases, with 13 bases sitting between them. The full variable domain, its missing parts supplied by reference TRBV18 and TRBJ1-1, is NAGVMQNPRHLVRRRGQEARLRCSPMKGHSHVYWYRQLPEEGLKFMVYLQKENIIDESGMPKERFSAEFPKEGPSILRIQQVVRGDSAAYFCASSPETGTMNTEAFFGQGTRLTVV.

This chain connects TRBV29-1 to TRBJ1-1, with 9 bases aligning to TRBD1. Looked up from germline, CDR1 is SQVTM and CDR2 is ANQGSEA. J lost 5 bases, V lost 4 bases, and 5 bases had no gene match. There are 13 residues in the CDR3. The CDR3 sequence is CSVGTGGLTEAFF. CDR3 coding DNA: TGCAGCGTTGGAACAGGGGGCTTAACTGAAGCTTTCTTT.

The chain is built from TRBV29-1 and TRBJ2-2; a weak D match, TRBD1 (6 bases). Per the germline V gene, CDR1 is SQVTM and CDR2 is ANQGSEA. Trimming shortened V by 5 bases and J by 1 base, and 8 bases separated the two germline ends. The length of the CDR3 is 13 residues. Here the CDR3 reads CSVQDRNTGELFF. For the CDR3, the DNA is TGCAGCGTTCAGGACAGGAACACCGGGGAGCTGTTTTTT.

The gene calls are TRBV19 and TRBJ2-2; TRBD1 might be the D (5 bases). Trimming took off 6 bases at V and 3 bases at J, with 11 bases between the two ends. The CDR3 is 14 amino acids. Germline-derived CDR1 and CDR2 are LNHDA and SQIVND (reference sequence). The CDR3 sequence is CASRARGYTGELFF. The CDR3 coding sequence is TGTGCCAGTAGGGCTAGGGGTTACACCGGGGAGCTGTTTTTT.

The chain joins TRBV27 to TRBJ2-3, with 7 bases fitting TRBD2. After removal of 6 bases from V and 6 bases from J, the junction contained 12 bases not matched to a gene. CDR3 size: 15 residues. CDR1 is MNHEY and CDR2 is SMNVEV in the germline V gene (reference sequence). CDR3 sequence (DNA): TGTGCCAGCAGCTTAGCGGGCCCCTCCGTGGATACGCAGTATTTT. Residues: CASSLAGPSVDTQYF.

In the case of this clone: Mismatch with germline at one junction end may stem from a read error. This chain uses TRBV7-2 with TRBJ2-1, with D tentatively TRBD1 (5 bases). CDR1 is SGHTA and CDR2 is FQGNSA in the germline V gene. CDR3 size: 15 residues. The CDR3 DNA follows: TGTGCCAGCAGCTTTGACAGATCACCCTACAGTGAGCAGTTCTTC. It is translated as CASSFDRSPYSEQFF.

The gene calls are TRBV3-1 (or the pseudogene TRBV3-2) and TRBJ2-2; 7 positions match TRBD1. V shed 0 bases and J 5 bases; nucleotides not matched to a gene: 3. Germline loops: CDR1 LGHDT, CDR2 YNNKEL (reference sequence). CDR3 length: 15 amino acids. CDR3 nucleotides: TGTGCCAGCAGCCAAGATCCAGGGGGTACCGGGGAGCTGTTTTTT. Amino acids: CASSQDPGGTGELFF.

CDR3 nucleotides: TGTGCCAGTAGTACCGGGTCAAACTCTGGAAACACCATATATTTT. Translated, it gives CASSTGSNSGNTIYF. The chain is built from TRBV19 and TRBJ1-3; the D is unclear. Trimming took 4 bases from V and 0 from J, leaving 10 bases between them. This CDR3 is built from 15 residues. Germline V CDR1 and CDR2: LNHDA, SQIVND (reference sequence).